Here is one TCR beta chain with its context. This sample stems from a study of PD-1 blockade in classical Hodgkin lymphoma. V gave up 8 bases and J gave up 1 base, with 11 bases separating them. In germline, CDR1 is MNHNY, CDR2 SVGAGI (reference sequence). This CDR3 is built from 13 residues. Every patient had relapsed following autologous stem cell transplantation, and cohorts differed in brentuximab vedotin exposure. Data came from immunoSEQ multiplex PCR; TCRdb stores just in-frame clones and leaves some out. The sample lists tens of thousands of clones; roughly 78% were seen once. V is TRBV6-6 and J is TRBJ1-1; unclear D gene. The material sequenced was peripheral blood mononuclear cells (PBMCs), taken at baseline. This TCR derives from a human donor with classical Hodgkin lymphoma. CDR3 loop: CASQDGQNTEAFF. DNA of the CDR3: TGTGCCAGCCAGGACGGGCAGAACACTGAAGCTTTCTTT.